This TCR beta chain was sequenced for a study of cytomegalovirus exposure and HLA in healthy donors (dated by TCRdb to the late 2010s). With regard to the full study: An earlier analysis of a few hundred of the donors reported approximately 260 Gb of sequence data and approximately 120 million unique TCR beta sequences obtained from roughly 180 million T cells. An early release that covered fewer than 800 HLA-typed donors contained about 300 gigabases of sequencing data and around 85 million unique TCR sequences. Among the 398 genotyped donors, 75% to 90% belonged to the genetic ancestry cluster associated with self-reported Caucasian donors. The aim of the study was to test whether cataloging public T cell receptors could identify signatures of past pathogen exposure. The study profiled the T cell repertoires of fewer than 850 subjects by immunosequencing and related them to cytomegalovirus serostatus. Along with the approximately 700-subject first cohort, a separate validation cohort of some 130 different subjects was used. To predict cytomegalovirus infection status, the study combined high-throughput TCR immunosequencing, statistical association of individual TCRs with disease status, and machine learning. A later analysis re-analyzed previously published TCR beta repertoires from 500 to 700 donors and added high-resolution HLA genotyping to study TCR occurrence patterns. The later analysis used no new phenotypic data to find candidate immune exposures, relying instead on TCR beta sequences and their occurrence across donors. An earlier analysis of 587 of the donors used high-throughput TCR beta sequencing to judge whether each TCR beta V gene segment behaved as functional or pseudogenic. Donor age, sex, ethnicity and CMV serostatus were compiled alongside the repertoire data. A later genetic analysis took genome-wide SNP genotypes for about 55% of the 666 donors and used that subset as a discovery cohort. All discovery cohort repertoires had been generated using a single sequencing platform. HLA typing included class I and class II loci at four-digit resolution. Typing coverage differed by locus: A, B, C, DRB1 and DQB1 were typed in about 629-640 donors, DQA1 in 500 to 550, DPA1 in roughly 590, and DPB1 in just under 490. Four to six DR-DQ haplotypes were handled as single units for association and clustering, since linkage in the cohort was strong. Among about 410 genotyped donors of the cohort, an average of around 250,000 unique TCR beta nucleotide sequences was sequenced per donor, of which about 18% were non-productive. Broader findings and caveats from the paper: The only immune exposure information available for the cohort was CMV serostatus. In an earlier analysis of approximately 600 of the donors, most TCR beta V segments were observed in productive rearrangements about 90% or about 30% of the time, broadly matching IMGT annotations. Only TCR beta chains were sequenced in this cohort, and the absence of alpha or paired-chain data limited detectable features. In a later analysis, 16,951 TCR beta sequences were associated with specific HLA alleles at a false discovery rate of 0.05. A further reported finding was that TCR beta sequences accurately predicted the HLA-A and HLA-B alleles for most subjects in the first cohort. A cluster of highly shared sequence variants was judged likely to represent a technical artifact of the sequencing pipeline. A few of the identified cytomegalovirus-associated TCR beta chains were confirmed in vitro to be specific for cytomegalovirus antigens. The authors suggested that the approach could potentially be generalized to other disease states and immunological phenotypes. Some IMGT-functional V segments, including TRBV6-2 and TRBV6-3, could not be told apart with the 87-base-pair reads, so those segments were excluded. In a later analysis, several top co-occurrence clusters were reported to appear linked to parvovirus B19, influenza, CMV and Epstein-Barr virus. Cytomegalovirus status was reported to be diagnosed by the classifier with high specificity and sensitivity in both the original and validation cohorts. In a later analysis, HLA-associated TCR beta chains showed more clonal expansion and lower generation probabilities than non-associated chains that were equally common. In a later analysis, most CMV-associated TCR beta chains were found to appear HLA-restricted, with HLA associations seemingly driven largely by CMV exposure. Compared with the roughly 600-donor mean, donors in an Asian-associated ancestry cluster had fewer N-insertions in productive TCRs, according to a later genetic analysis. In a later analysis, the rate of TCR association differed among HLA loci, with DRB1 alleles having the most associated TCRs and HLA-C alleles having the fewest. When HLA alleles, especially DR and DQ, strongly co-occurred, attributing TCR associations to individual alleles was difficult. An association between a missense DCLRE1C variant and V-gene and J-gene trimming of TCR beta chains was found in a later genetic analysis and replicated in an independent cohort. HLA typing was unavailable for some donors at each locus, so association tests used only the typed subset. The presence/absence analyses assumed that sequencing depth was roughly uniform across donors, and that assumption may not be true. Because counts were too low, roughly 18 rarely observed V segments, including chromosome 9 orphons, were left out of the earlier analysis of several hundred of the donors. Linkage disequilibrium might explain the correlated functional status among segregating V segments, but an unknown experimental factor could not be ruled out. Across donors, most TCR sequences were observed very rarely, whereas some public TCRs were present in many individuals. The study listed 170 or so TCR beta chains as associated with cytomegalovirus.

The germline V gene encodes CDR1 SEHNR and CDR2 FQNEAQ (reference sequence). Unmatched junction bases come to 6, with V trimmed by 6 bases and J by 3 bases. Inclusive of the bounding cysteine and phenylalanine, the CDR3 is 15 residues long. Left in the record is the CDR3 DNA by itself, 45 bases read in frame from the first base. For this clone: Its antigen target is currently unknown. Per-base quality was not reported, and no clone a single base away is much larger than it.

In total, 666 healthy bone marrow donors made up the cohort. All cohort members were sampled while nominally healthy, although unrecorded immune exposures were likely present. The donor was CMV seronegative and belonged to the group of 350 to 400 seronegative cohort members. Each donor provided a peripheral blood sample, and peripheral blood mononuclear cells were used for TCR beta sequencing. The Qiagen DNeasy Blood Extraction Kit was used to extract genomic DNA from the blood cell samples. Library preparation was by the immunoSEQ multiplex PCR assay. For the multiplex PCR, a mixture combining 60 forward primers for TCR Vbeta segments and 13 reverse primers for TCR Jbeta segments was used. The CDR3 region of rearranged TCR beta genes was amplified from genomic DNA by a multiplex PCR assay. On the Illumina HiSeq System, the amplified TCR beta libraries were sequenced as 87-base-pair reads. The authors' analysis ran thus. A later analysis counted about 76 million unique TCR beta chains across the 666 repertoires, and 9.5 million to 11 million of these chains were shared by at least two donors. Raw reads were error-corrected and collapsed into unique sequences by a nearest-neighbor algorithm in which closely related sequences were merged to remove PCR and sequencing errors. CDR3 sequences were aligned to IMGT reference sequences to assign V, D and J gene segments. For a sequence to be retained, a match of at least six nucleotides was required to both a V gene segment and a J gene segment. Rearrangements were called productive when the CDR3 lacked stop codons and stayed in frame with V and J; all others were non-productive. CDR3 was defined by IMGT convention, running from the second conserved V-encoded cysteine to the conserved J-encoded phenylalanine. In an earlier analysis of roughly 610 of the donors, sequences lacking an unambiguous match to a single V gene segment were excluded. In an earlier analysis of about 590 of the donors, a V segment was called functional when productive rearrangements were above 56.7%, and segregating when the standard deviation between donors exceeded 5%. A statistical classification framework was built for diagnosing cytomegalovirus status from the catalog of TCR beta chain sequences. In a later analysis, V and J genes were assigned by comparing TCR nucleotide sequences against IMGT/GENE-DB human TR gene sequences. The TCRdist pipeline was used in a later analysis to assign CDR3 sequences and most-parsimonious VDJ recombination scenarios. In a later analysis, each TCR beta chain was defined by its CDR3 amino acid sequence together with its V-gene family, and reads without a unique V-gene family were excluded. To address suspected cross-contamination and a sequencing artifact, a later analysis removed some 620 highly shared, low-generation-probability nucleotide sequences. In a later analysis, a clonal expansion index for each public chain was calculated from normalized within-repertoire ranks of inferred template counts. A later analysis computed generation probabilities with a VDJ recombination model fitted to out-of-frame rearrangements, and checked the results against IGoR. Hypergeometric tests were used in a later analysis to score TCR-TCR, TCR-HLA and TCR-CMV co-occurrence, with a repertoire-size bias correction applied to the TCR pairs. A later analysis estimated false discovery rates by permuting HLA or CMV assignments 20 times. In a later analysis, co-occurring TCRs were grouped using DBSCAN, with TCRdist sequence similarity added in when clustering inside HLA-allele-positive subsets. For co-occurrence clustering, repertoires with fewer than 30,000 or more than 120,000 public chains were excluded, along with about five repertoires with anomalous nucleotide sharing. TCRdb holds this immuneACCESS table with in-frame rearrangements only. Some clones are missing; in checked studies, unresolved V genes explain under half, and the rest has no known cause. V and J calls and clone size come straight from that table; D and trimming were deduced from the DNA. Here the sample has 150,000 or so clones; 65% to 90% occur a single time. The ten most abundant clones make up about 2% of the sample.

The sequence links TRBV7-9 to TRBJ2-1, with 9 bases matching TRBD1. The TCR sequence derives from a woman aged 18-29 years in good health and CMV-seronegative. Sequenced: PBMCs. The CDR3 reads as follows: CASRYTGGNYNEQFF. At the DNA level, the sequence is TGTGCCAGCAGATATACAGGGGGCAACTACAATGAGCAGTTCTTC.